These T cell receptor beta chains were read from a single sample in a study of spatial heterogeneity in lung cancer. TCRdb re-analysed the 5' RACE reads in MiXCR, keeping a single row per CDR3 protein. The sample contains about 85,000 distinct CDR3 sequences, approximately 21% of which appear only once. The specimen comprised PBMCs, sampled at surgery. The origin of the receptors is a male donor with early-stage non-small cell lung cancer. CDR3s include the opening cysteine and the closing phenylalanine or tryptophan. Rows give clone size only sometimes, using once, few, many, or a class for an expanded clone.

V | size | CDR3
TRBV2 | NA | CASGSSVYNEQFF
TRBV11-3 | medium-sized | CASSRQAGRDQETQYF
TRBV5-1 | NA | CASSTGRATNEKLFF
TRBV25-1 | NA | CASRTTDGGLWTEAFF
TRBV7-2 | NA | CASSLGRTAGTQYF
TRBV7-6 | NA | CASSPWTALVPSEQYF
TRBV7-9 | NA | CASSPLAGDTQYF
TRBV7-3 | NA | CASSFGTGPNTGELFF
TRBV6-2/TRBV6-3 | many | CASSYSAGQKTQETQYF
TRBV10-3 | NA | CAISHRSLNTEAFF
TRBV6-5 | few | CASIPDGRSGGEQYF
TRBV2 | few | CASSEGSDYGYTF
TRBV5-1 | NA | CASSPYSGGASYEQYF
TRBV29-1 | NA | CSVDSDSYNEQFF
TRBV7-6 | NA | CASSPLGLAGRETQYF
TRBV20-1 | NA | CSARSPGPFRGGYTF
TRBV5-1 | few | CASSLRRDPLTYEQYF
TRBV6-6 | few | CASSYGGAQHF
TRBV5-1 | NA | CASSLVPGPNQPQHF
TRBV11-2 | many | CASSFSGGQETQYF
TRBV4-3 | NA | CASSPYQGSYNSPLHF
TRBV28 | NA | CASIGTVENIQYF